The clone carrying this T cell receptor beta chain is medium-sized. The antigen remains unidentified. V was pared by 2 bases and J by 5 bases, with 5 bases of the junction left unmatched. Germline V gene data show CDR1 as SGHAT and CDR2 as FQNNGV. The CDR3 is 14 residues long. This record belongs to a study of metastatic and nonmetastatic thyroid tumors. The overall study: Malignant and benign thyroid patients had repertoires compared in peripheral blood and tumor or nodule tissue. Study-wide results and limits: Patients with malignant thyroid tumors reportedly had significantly higher TCR beta diversity than those with benign nodules, in blood and tumor.

Treatment of any kind had been given to no patient before thyroid surgery. Authors' data handling: Construction of a distant-metastasis classifier for papillary thyroid cancer relied on CDR3 differences across clinicopathological groups. TCRdb re-called clones from the PCR reads using MiXCR. The authors' filters were not applied to this entry. The repertoire holds about 9,500 clones, with around 28% as singletons. What was sequenced was tumor tissue. The clonotype was recovered from a female donor with papillary thyroid cancer or a benign thyroid nodule (not recorded which). Some clones in this sample may be carry-over from other donors' samples. J is TRBJ2-7 and V is TRBV11-2, with TRBD1 identical over 8 bases. The CDR3 protein is CASSLSDRAHEQYF. The CDR3 DNA follows: TGTGCCAGCAGCTTATCGGACAGGGCCCACGAGCAGTACTTC.